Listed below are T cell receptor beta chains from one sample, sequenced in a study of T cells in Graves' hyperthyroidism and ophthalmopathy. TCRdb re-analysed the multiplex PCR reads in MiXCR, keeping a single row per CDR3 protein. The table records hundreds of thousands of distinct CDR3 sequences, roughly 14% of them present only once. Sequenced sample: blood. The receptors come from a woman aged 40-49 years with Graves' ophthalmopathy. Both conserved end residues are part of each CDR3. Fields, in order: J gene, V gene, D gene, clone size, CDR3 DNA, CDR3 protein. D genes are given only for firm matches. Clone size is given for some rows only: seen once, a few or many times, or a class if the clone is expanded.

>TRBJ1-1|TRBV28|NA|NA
TGTGCCAGCCTACAAAGTAGTACTGAAGCTTTCTTT
CASLQSSTEAFF
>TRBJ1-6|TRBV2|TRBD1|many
TGTGCCAGCAGCGACAGGGGTTCACCCCTCCACTTT
CASSDRGSPLHF
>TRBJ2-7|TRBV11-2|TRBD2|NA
TGTGCCAGCAATGCGGGACTAGCGGACGAGCAGTACTTC
CASNAGLADEQYF
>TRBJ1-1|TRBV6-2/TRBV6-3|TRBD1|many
TGTGCCAGCAGTCCCCAGACAGGGTTCGAAGCTTTCTTT
CASSPQTGFEAFF
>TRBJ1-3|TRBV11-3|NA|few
TGTGCCGGCAGCTTATATAGGGGAGCTGGAAACACCATATATTTT
CAGSLYRGAGNTIYF
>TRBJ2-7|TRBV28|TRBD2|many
TGTGCCAGCAGTAGACTAGCGGGAGGCCCCGAGCAGTACTTC
CASSRLAGGPEQYF
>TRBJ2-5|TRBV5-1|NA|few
TGCGCCAGCGGCGTAGGCGTCTTCAACCAAGAGACCCAGTACTTC
CASGVGVFNQETQYF
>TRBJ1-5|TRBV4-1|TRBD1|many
TGCGCCAGCAGCCAACTGACAGGGGGAGCTCAGCCCCAGCATTTT
CASSQLTGGAQPQHF
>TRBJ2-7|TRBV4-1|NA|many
TGCGCCAGCAGCCAATCGGAGAGGAGCTACGAGCAGTACTTC
CASSQSERSYEQYF
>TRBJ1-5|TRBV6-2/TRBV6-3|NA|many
TGTGCCAGCAGTTACGGGGGACCAAGCAATCAGCCCCAGCATTTT
CASSYGGPSNQPQHF
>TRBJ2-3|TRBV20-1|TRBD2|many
TGCAGTGCCGCTGTGGTAGCGGGAGGTGACGATACGCAGTATTTT
CSAAVVAGGDDTQYF
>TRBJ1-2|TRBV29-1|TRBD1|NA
TGCAGCGTTGAGGCCCGGGACAGGGGGGCCTATGGCTACACCTTC
CSVEARDRGAYGYTF
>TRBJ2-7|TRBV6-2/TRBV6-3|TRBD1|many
TGTGCCAGCAATCATCCGGGACAGCCGTCCTACGAGCAGTACTTC
CASNHPGQPSYEQYF
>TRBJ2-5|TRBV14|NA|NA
TGTGCCAGCAGCCAAGAGGCGGCGACCCAGTACTTC
CASSQEAATQYF
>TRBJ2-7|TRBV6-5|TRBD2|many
TGTGCCAGCAGTTACTATGGGGGGGGAGGATACGAGCAGTACTTC
CASSYYGGGGYEQYF
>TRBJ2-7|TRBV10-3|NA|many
TGTGCCATCAGTGAAAAGGGGGGCGGCTACGAGCAGTACTTC
CAISEKGGGYEQYF
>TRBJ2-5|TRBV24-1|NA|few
TGTGCCACCAGTGAGGACGGGAGTCGGGAGACCCAGTACTTC
CATSEDGSRETQYF
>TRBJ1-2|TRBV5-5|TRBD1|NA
TGTGCCAGCAGCTTGGCGACAGGGAGCAACTATGGCTACACCTTC
CASSLATGSNYGYTF
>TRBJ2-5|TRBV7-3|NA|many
TGTGCCAGCAGCCCCACAGTGCTAGAGACCCAGTACTTC
CASSPTVLETQYF
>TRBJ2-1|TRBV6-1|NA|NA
TGTGCCAGCAGGCCAGGCCGCCGGGTCTCCTACAATGAGCAGTTCTTC
CASRPGRRVSYNEQFF
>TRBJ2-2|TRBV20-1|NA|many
TGCAGTGCTCCCGGGACGGGGAACACCGGGGAGCTGTTTTTT
CSAPGTGNTGELFF
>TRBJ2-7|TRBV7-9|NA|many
TGTGCCAGCAGCTCCACAGCCGGGACAAAATACGAGCAGTACTTC
CASSSTAGTKYEQYF